This T cell receptor beta chain stems from a study of blood T cell repertoires in COVID-19. TCRdb's table, derived via immunoSEQ multiplex PCR, lists solely in-frame clones and lacks some. The data contain approximately 60,000 clones, approximately 86% of them singletons. In germline, CDR1 is GTSNPN, CDR2 SVGIG (reference sequence). The length of the CDR3 is 15 residues. Trimming at V came to 3 bases and at J to 3 bases, leaving 10 bases not matched to a gene. The receptor comes from a woman of 80 years or more with COVID-19, enrolled during active disease. Sequencing input: peripheral blood. The genes are TRBV30 and TRBJ2-7, with 8 bases that match TRBD2. In DNA, the CDR3 is TGTGCCTGGAGAGATTATAGCGGGGTCCTCTACGAGCAGTACTTC. It is translated as CAWRDYSGVLYEQYF.